The clone carrying this T cell receptor beta chain was counted many times. What it recognizes is unknown. The use of a sample-barcoded 5' primer and a J-beta primer mix characterized a second PCR of roughly 6 to 12 cycles. TCRdb called the 5' RACE reads again in MiXCR, with one record for every CDR3 protein. The repertoire includes about 1,800,000 distinct CDR3 sequences, 28% of them detected once, and roughly 8% sits in the top ten. V shed 0 bases and J shed 1 base, with 13 bases lying between them. The germline CDR1 and CDR2 sequences are DFQATT and SNEGSKA (reference sequence). The CDR3 spans 15 residues. The data were taken from a study of blood T cells in healthy people across ages. Whole-study findings and limits: From one million sequenced T cells, diversity estimates were lower bounds. TCR beta diversity, measured per million T cells, fell in a roughly linear way with age. Lack of knowledge of donor CMV status possibly confounded expanded clonotype changes.

Sequencing input: blood. The receptor was derived from a woman aged 25 to 45 in good health. This chain joins TRBV20-1 and TRBJ2-7, with D possibly being TRBD2 (6 bases). For the CDR3, the DNA is TGCAGTGCTAGAGATAGGCTAGCGCTTTCCTACGAGCAGTACTTC. This gives the protein CSARDRLALSYEQYF.